The present T cell receptor (beta chain) was sequenced within a study of blood T cell repertoires in COVID-19. Study as a whole: Samples of COVID-19 (acute and convalescent) were obtained from the United States, Italy and Spain. From T cells, B-cell-depleted T cells, or PBMCs came the material, which was cDNA or gDNA.

The CDR3 consists of 14 residues. CDR1 and CDR2 from the germline V gene are MDHEN and SYDVKM. V lost 6 bases, J lost 12 bases, and 21 bases lay in between. Under the authors' procedure: For nucleated cells, counts were estimated from reference gene primer amplification. Sequencing used immunoSEQ multiplex PCR; TCRdb keeps in-frame clones, though not all of them. V and J calls and clone size follow that table, whereas D and trimming were derived from the DNA. The table shows 200,000 to 300,000 clones, with about 82% occurring only once. Sequencing used peripheral blood. This clonotype was sampled from a man older than 75 with acute or convalescent COVID-19. The chain carries TRBV28 and TRBJ2-1; perhaps TRBD1 as D (6 bases). CDR3 sequence (DNA): TGTGCCAGCAGATCGCAGGGGAATGTTTTAGTGCAGTTCTTC. As protein: CASRSQGNVLVQFF.